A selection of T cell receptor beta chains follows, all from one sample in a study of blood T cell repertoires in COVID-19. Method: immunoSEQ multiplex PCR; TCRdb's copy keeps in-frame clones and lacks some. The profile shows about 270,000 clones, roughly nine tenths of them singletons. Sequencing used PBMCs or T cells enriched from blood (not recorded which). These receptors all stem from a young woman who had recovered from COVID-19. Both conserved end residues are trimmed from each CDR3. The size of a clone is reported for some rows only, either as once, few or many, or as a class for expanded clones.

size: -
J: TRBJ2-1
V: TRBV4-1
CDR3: ASSQMNSNEQF

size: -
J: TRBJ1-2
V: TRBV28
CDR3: ASSFGFLKGIDGYT

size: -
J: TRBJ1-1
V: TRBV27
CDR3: ASSLNRQGRGAF

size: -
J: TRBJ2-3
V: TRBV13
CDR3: ASSTRVTDTQY

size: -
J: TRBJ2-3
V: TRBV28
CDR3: ASSFGGETDTQY

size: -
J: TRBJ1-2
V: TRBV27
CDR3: ASRGTGRIGYT

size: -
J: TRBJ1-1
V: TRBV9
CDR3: ASSVSLTVMNTEAF

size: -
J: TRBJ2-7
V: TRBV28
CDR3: ASSFSPSLAREQY

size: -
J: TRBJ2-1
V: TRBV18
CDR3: ASSPRGVYNEQF

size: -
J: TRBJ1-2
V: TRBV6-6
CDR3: ASSTGQGSYGYT

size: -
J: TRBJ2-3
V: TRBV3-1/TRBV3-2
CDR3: ASSRGKDTQY

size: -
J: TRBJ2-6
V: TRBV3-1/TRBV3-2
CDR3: ASSHLRGESGANVLT

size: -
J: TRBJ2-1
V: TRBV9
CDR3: ASSGSGAAYNEQF

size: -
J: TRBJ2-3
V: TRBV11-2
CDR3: ASSRTTTDTQY

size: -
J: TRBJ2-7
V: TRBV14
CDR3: ASSRLAGGYEQY

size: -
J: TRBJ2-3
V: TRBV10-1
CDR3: ATSSGGRDTQY

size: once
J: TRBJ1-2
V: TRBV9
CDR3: ASSSHPGTPFMDYGYT

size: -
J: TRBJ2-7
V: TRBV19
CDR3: ATTGQGIYEQY

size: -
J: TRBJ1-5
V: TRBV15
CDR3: ATSTGGVQPQH

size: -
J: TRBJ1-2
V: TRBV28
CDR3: ASSLSGYGYT

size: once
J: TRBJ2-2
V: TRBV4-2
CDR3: ASSQDTSGGTGELF

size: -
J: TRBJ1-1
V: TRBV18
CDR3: ASSPEGRGYTEAF

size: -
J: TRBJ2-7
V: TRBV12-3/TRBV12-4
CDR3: ASSLWGAGEQY

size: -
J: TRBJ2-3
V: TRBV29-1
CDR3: SATRDFNTDTQY

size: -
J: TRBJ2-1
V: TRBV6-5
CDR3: ASSYLQGVEQF

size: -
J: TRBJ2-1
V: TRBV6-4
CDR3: ASSDSDRNEQF

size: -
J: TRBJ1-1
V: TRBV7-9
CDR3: ASSFGGGDTEAF

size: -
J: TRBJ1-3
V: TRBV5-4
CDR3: ASSLDQGYGNTIY

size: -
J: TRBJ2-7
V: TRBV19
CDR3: ASSIQGSDPYEQY

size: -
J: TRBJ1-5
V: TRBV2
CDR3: ASRHTGGGSNQPQH

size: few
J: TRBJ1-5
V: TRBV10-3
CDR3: AISADRASNQPQH

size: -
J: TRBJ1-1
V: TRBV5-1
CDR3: ASSLEQGWGTEAF

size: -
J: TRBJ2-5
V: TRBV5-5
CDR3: ASSFLTVQETQY

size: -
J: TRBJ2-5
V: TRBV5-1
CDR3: ASSLISQETQY

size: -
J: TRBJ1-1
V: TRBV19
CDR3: ASSAGTGLVSTEAF

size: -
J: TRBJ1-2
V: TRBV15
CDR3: ATSRVPQGANYGYT

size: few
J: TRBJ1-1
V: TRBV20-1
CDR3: SASGQGERVAEAF

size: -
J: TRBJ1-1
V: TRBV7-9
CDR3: ASSLLGVDPGGAF

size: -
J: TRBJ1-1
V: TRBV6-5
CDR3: ASSNRGITTEAF

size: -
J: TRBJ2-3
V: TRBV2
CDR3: ASRAGPSTDTQY

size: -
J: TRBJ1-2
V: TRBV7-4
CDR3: ASSRGTALESGGYT

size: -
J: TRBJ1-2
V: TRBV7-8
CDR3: ASSRRIGQEATYGYT